Given below is one TCR beta chain in context. PCR was performed using 60 Vbeta and 13 Jbeta primers. TCRdb keeps only in-frame clones here, not all; method: immunoSEQ multiplex PCR. The sample shows about 160,000 clones, roughly 80% of them seen only once. This sample was included in a study of cytomegalovirus exposure and HLA in healthy donors. This CDR3 has 16 amino acids. V was pared by 1 base and J by 0 bases, with 4 bases of the junction left unmatched. In germline, CDR1 is SGHTA, CDR2 FQGNSA. The sequenced sample consisted of PBMCs. The clonotype comes from a female donor in good health and CMV-seronegative. The chain combines TRBV7-2 with TRBJ2-7; 9 bases align to TRBD1. CDR3 loop: CASSLGTGVYSYEQYF. The CDR3 DNA is TGTGCCAGCAGCTTAGGGACAGGGGTCTACTCCTACGAGCAGTACTTC.